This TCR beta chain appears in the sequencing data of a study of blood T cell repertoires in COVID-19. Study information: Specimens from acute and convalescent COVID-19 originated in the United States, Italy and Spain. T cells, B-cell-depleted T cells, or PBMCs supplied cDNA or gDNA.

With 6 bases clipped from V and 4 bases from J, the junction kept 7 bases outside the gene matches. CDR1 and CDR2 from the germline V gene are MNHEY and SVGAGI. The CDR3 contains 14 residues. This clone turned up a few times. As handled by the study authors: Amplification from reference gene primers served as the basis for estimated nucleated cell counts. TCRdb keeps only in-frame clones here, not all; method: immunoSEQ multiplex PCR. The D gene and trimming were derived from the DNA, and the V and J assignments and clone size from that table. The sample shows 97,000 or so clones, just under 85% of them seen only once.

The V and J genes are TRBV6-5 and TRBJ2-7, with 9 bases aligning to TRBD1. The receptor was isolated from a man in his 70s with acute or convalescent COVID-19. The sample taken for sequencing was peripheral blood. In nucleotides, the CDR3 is TGTGCCAGCAGACCCACAGGGGGCCCATACGAGCAGTACTTC. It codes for CASRPTGGPYEQYF.